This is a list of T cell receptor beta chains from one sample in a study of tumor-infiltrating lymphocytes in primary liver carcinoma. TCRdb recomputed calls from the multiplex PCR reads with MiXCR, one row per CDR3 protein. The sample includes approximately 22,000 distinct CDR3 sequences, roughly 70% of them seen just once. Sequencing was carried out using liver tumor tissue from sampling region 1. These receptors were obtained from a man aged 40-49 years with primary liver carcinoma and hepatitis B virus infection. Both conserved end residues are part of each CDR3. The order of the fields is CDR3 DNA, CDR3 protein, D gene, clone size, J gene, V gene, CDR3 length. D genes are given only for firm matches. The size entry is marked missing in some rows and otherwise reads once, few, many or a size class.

CDR3nt: TGTGCCAACAGCCAATATTCGGGACAGGGGGGGGACGAGCAGTACTTC; CDR3aa: CANSQYSGQGGDEQYF; d_gene: TRBD1; abundance: -; j_gene: TRBJ2-7; v_gene: TRBV4-2; len: 16
CDR3nt: TGTGTCAGCAGTGCACTAGCCTACGAGCAGAACTTC; CDR3aa: CVSSALAYEQNF; d_gene: -; abundance: once; j_gene: TRBJ2-7; v_gene: TRBV12-3/TRBV12-4; len: 12
CDR3nt: TGTGCCAGCTGTTTATTCGGGGTAGGACCGAACACCGGGGAGCTGTTTTTT; CDR3aa: CASCLFGVGPNTGELFF; d_gene: -; abundance: -; j_gene: TRBJ2-2; v_gene: TRBV28; len: 17
CDR3nt: TGCGCCAGCAGCTTGGGAGTGGGGGTTTGGGGAGATATGCAGTATTTT; CDR3aa: CASSLGVGVWGDMQYF; d_gene: -; abundance: -; j_gene: TRBJ2-3; v_gene: TRBV5-1; len: 16
CDR3nt: TGTGCCTGGAGTGTACTTCTCCGGGGTGAACAGTTCTTC; CDR3aa: CAWSVLLRGEQFF; d_gene: -; abundance: -; j_gene: TRBJ2-1; v_gene: TRBV30; len: 13
CDR3nt: TGTGCCATCAGTTTTCTATCTTCTTCGGACAGTGTGAGCGGCGGGGCGGCCTACAATGAGCAGTTCTTC; CDR3aa: CAISFLSSSDSVSGGAAYNEQFF; d_gene: -; abundance: -; j_gene: TRBJ2-1; v_gene: TRBV10-3; len: 23
CDR3nt: TGTGCCAGCAGCTTGAATTATGGGGCTCGTGTAGCTTCCTTT; CDR3aa: CASSLNYGARVASF; d_gene: -; abundance: -; j_gene: TRBJ1-1; v_gene: TRBV5-8; len: 14
CDR3nt: TGTGCCAGCAGCCTGATAGTCACCGGGGAGCTGTTTTTT; CDR3aa: CASSLIVTGELFF; d_gene: -; abundance: many; j_gene: TRBJ2-2; v_gene: TRBV7-9; len: 13
CDR3nt: TGTGCCAGCAGCTTAGGACAGGGAGCACGATACGAGCAGTACTTC; CDR3aa: CASSLGQGARYEQYF; d_gene: TRBD1; abundance: many; j_gene: TRBJ2-7; v_gene: TRBV7-2; len: 15
CDR3nt: TGTGCCAACAGCCGACAACCCTTCAACCTCACAGATACGCAGTATTTT; CDR3aa: CANSRQPFNLTDTQYF; d_gene: -; abundance: -; j_gene: TRBJ2-3; v_gene: TRBV11-2; len: 16